The sequence of this TCR beta chain was determined in a study of blood T cell repertoires in COVID-19. V lost 5 bases to trimming and J lost 5 bases, with 16 bases between them. CDR1 LNHDA and CDR2 SQIVND come from the germline V gene (reference sequence). The CDR3 runs to 15 residues. Produced via immunoSEQ multiplex PCR; TCRdb's table is partial and in-frame only. Of about 160,000 clones listed, approximately 85% are singletons. The Seattle patients joined while their infection was active and were tracked longitudinally afterward. The sequenced material came from peripheral blood. This TCR came from a woman in her fifties or sixties with COVID-19, enrolled during active disease. J is TRBJ1-3 and V is TRBV19; D is uncertain. The CDR3 bases are TGTGCCAGTAGTCCGCGACATTCCGCCAGAAACACCATATATTTT. Amino acid sequence: CASSPRHSARNTIYF.